The present T cell receptor beta chain was sequenced within a study of CD8+CD57+ T cells in acquired aplastic anemia. The template for TCR beta VDJ and CDR3 sequence profiling was genomic DNA. TCRdb re-called the reads through MiXCR, storing one row per CDR3 protein. The table includes around 200,000 distinct CDR3 sequences, around 50% detected once. The length of the CDR3 is 15 residues. CDR1 is SNHLY and CDR2 is FYNNEI in the germline V gene. V shed 6 bases and J 4 bases; nucleotides not matched to a gene: 8. Patients included in sequencing had previously demonstrated CD8+CD57+ cell expansion by flow cytometry.

The sample comprised sorted CD4+, CD8+, or CD8+CD57+ T cells (not recorded which) from PBMCs. This receptor was identified in a human donor with aplastic anemia. The rearrangement uses TRBV2 and TRBJ2-3; 9 bases are shared with TRBD2. The CDR3 DNA reads TGTGCCAGCAGCACTGAGCGGGGGGACGCAGATACGCAGTATTTT. Its translation: CASSTERGDADTQYF.